These 32 T cell receptor delta chains were all obtained from the same sample, sequenced in a study of γδ T cells in repeated Plasmodium falciparum infection. TCRdb fed the multiplex PCR reads to CATT. The sample contains tens of thousands of delta-chain clones, 1.7% of which appear only once. Vgamma9/Vdelta2+ and Vdelta2-negative gammadelta T cells were flow-sorted from PBMC for bulk sequencing. The source material was gamma-delta T cells from blood. The receptors here all came from a pool of human donors (malaria-infected and uninfected, not separated).

Of note for this clone: Only one base separates this from a far larger clonotype, so it likely reflects a read error. The same CDR3 arises from other DNA sequences in this sample as well. This chain connects TRDV1 to TRDJ1; D uncertain. Deletions cut 4 bases from V and 2 bases from J, with 26 bases between. Germline CDR1 TSWWSYY, CDR2 QGS. This CDR3 spans 19 amino acids. CDR3 in DNA: TGTGCTCTTGGGGTAAACTTTTTTCTATGGCCCCGGGAGACCGATAAACTCATCTTT. Its protein is CALGVNFFLWPRETDKLIF.

Notes on this clone: The likely explanation is a read error, given a far larger clone one base away. The same CDR3 also results from other DNA sequences found in this sample. V gene TRDV1 combines with J gene TRDJ1, with TRDD3 identical over 9 bases. The CDR3 runs to 23 residues. With 7 bases clipped from V and 0 bases from J, the junction kept 30 bases outside the gene matches. In germline, CDR1 is TSWWSYY, CDR2 QGS. The CDR3, as DNA: TGTGCTCTTGAGGTCCCGTTGGGTCCTACAAAATCTACTGGGGGACTAAACACCGATAAACTCATCTTT. Translation: CALEVPLGPTKSTGGLNTDKLIF.

This clone has a count of ten or more. A single base is all that separates this from a far larger clone, so a read error is likely. The same CDR3 is also encoded by other DNA sequences in this sample. The gene calls are TRDV2 and TRDJ1; 10 nucleotides align to TRDD3. The CDR3 length is 16 residues. Germline CDR1 reads GEAIGNYY; CDR2 reads EKD. The CDR3 spells CACDYNWGIATDKLIF. For the CDR3, the DNA is TGCGCCTGTGACTACAACTGGGGGATTGCCACCGATAAACTCATCTTT.

The sample holds a few counts of this clone. The protein given by TCRdb reflects a much larger clone and differs at residue 7 from this DNA's translation, likely from a read error; the protein shown is the DNA's translation. CDR3 DNA: TGTGCCTGTGATTATGGAAGGATACGCAAGCTTTTACACACCGATAAACTCATCTTT. Protein product: CACDYGRIRKLLHTDKLIF. The chain links TRDV2 to TRDJ1, with 7 bases identical to TRDD3. No J gene is reported in TCRdb; it was inferred here by comparing the DNA with germline. Germline V gene sequence: CDR1 GEAIGNYY, CDR2 EKD. V gave up 4 bases and J gave up 0 bases; unmatched junction bases: 19. This CDR3 comprises 19 residues.

At least ten counts were recorded for this clone. The mismatch at residue 16 between this DNA's translation and the TCRdb protein of a much larger clone likely reflects a read error; the protein shown is translated from the DNA. The genes are TRDV1 and TRDJ2; 11 nucleotides align to TRDD3. TCRdb carries no J gene annotation; the J gene was assigned here by matching the DNA with germline. After removal of 0 bases from V and 6 bases from J, the junction contained 27 bases not matched to a gene. Per the germline V gene, CDR1 is TSWWSYY and CDR2 is QGS. The CDR3 has 24 amino acids. The CDR3 protein is CALGELFCGPSYWGIYGISAQLFF. CDR3 DNA sequence: TGTGCTCTTGGGGAACTATTCTGCGGGCCTTCGTACTGGGGGATATACGGTATTTCAGCACAACTCTTCTTT.

This clone was found many times. A far larger clone is just one base off, so this is likely a read error. The same CDR3 arises from other DNA sequences in this sample as well. The CDR3 coding sequence is TGTGCTCTTGGGCTAACCTTCCTACCTGTACTGGGGGATAATCCCACCGATAAACTCATCTTT. Encoded protein: CALGLTFLPVLGDNPTDKLIF. The rearrangement uses TRDV1 and TRDJ1; 11 positions agree with TRDD3. CDR3 size: 21 residues. Germline lookup yields CDR1 TSWWSYY and CDR2 QGS. V lost 5 bases, J lost 1 base, and 21 bases stayed unmatched.

This clone was seen repeatedly, ten times or more. Being one base from a much bigger clone, this may be a read error. This sample also contains other DNA sequences that code for the same CDR3. The chain combines TRDV1 with TRDJ1; TRDD3 agrees at 9 bases. Germline CDR1 and CDR2: TSWWSYY and QGS. The CDR3 runs to 20 residues. The CDR3 here is CALGGRGSFWGIHYTDKLIF. The CDR3 DNA follows: TGTGCTCTTGGGGGGAGGGGTTCTTTCTGGGGGATTCATTACACCGATAAGCTCATCTTT.

As concerns this clone: TCRdb's protein for this DNA is that of a much larger clone and differs from the translation at residue 23, likely a read error; the protein shown is the DNA translation. This sequence joins TRDV1 and TRDJ1; 13 bases are a match to TRDD3. CDR1 and CDR2 (germline): TSWWSYY, QGS. The CDR3 covers 24 residues. The CDR3 region has the DNA TGTGCTCTTGGGGACGGCCTTCCTACGTTCTTTACTGGGGGATACGCGGACCCCACCGATAAACTCACCTTT. It encodes CALGDGLPTFFTGGYADPTDKLTF.

Points on this clone: A far more abundant clone sits one base away, making this likely a read error. The same CDR3 is also encoded by other DNA sequences in this sample. V gene TRDV1 combines with J gene TRDJ2, with D perhaps TRDD2 (5 bases). The J gene is absent in TCRdb and was assigned here via DNA matching to germline. Trimming cost V 4 bases and J 0 bases, with 54 bases left between them. CDR3 size: 30 residues. The V gene's germline CDR1 is TSWWSYY and CDR2 QGS. CDR3 region: CALGGLTTKPPLPGFRNDACGSALTAQLFF. The CDR3 DNA reads as TGTGCTCTTGGGGGACTAACAACTAAACCCCCCCTACCCGGATTTCGTAACGATGCCTGTGGTAGTGCTTTGACAGCACAACTCTTCTTT.

This clone was observed at least ten times. TCRdb assigns this DNA the protein of a much larger clone, which departs from its translation at residue 10; this likely reflects a read error, and the protein shown comes from translating the DNA. V is TRDV2 and J is TRDJ1, with TRDD3 identical over 8 bases. V dropped 0 bases and J dropped 1; count of bases not matched to a gene: 6. The CDR3 spans 16 residues. In germline, CDR1 is GEAIGNYY, CDR2 EKD. This CDR3 reads CACDTGLGDRTDKLIF. DNA of the CDR3: TGTGCCTGTGACACCGGCCTGGGGGACCGCACCGATAAACTCATCTTT.

This clone was observed many times. A far larger clone lies a single base away; this is likely a read error. Other DNA sequences of this sample code for an identical CDR3. This chain joins TRDV1 and TRDJ1, with TRDD3 matching over 8 bases. The junction had 9 bases not matched to a gene; V was cut back by 0 bases and J by 0 bases. The germline gives CDR1 TSWWSYY, CDR2 QGS. The CDR3 consists of 18 residues. In DNA, the CDR3 is TGTGCTCTTGGGGAACTAAAATGGGGGATGTCTGACACCGATAAACTCATCTTT. As protein: CALGELKWGMSDTDKLIF.

Comment on this clone: This DNA's translation and the protein TCRdb lists, from a much larger clone, do not match at residue 17, likely due to a read error; the protein shown is translated from the DNA. This chain joins TRDV1 and TRDJ1; TRDD2 is a possible D gene (7 bases). The CDR3 is 23 amino acids. CDR1 and CDR2 (germline): TSWWSYY, QGS. The V end lost 1 base, the J end lost 0 bases, and 33 bases lay between the germline ends. The CDR3 loop is CALGEPFPTTGLWGWGYTDKLIF. The CDR3, as DNA: TGTGCTCTTGGGGAACCGTTTCCTACTACCGGCCTCTGGGGCTGGGGATACACCGATAAACTCATCTTT.

As for this clone: With a far larger clone one base away, a read error is the likely cause. Within the sample, other DNA sequences also encode this same CDR3. The rearrangement uses TRDV1 and TRDJ1; 10 nucleotides align to TRDD3. No J gene was available from TCRdb, and it was assigned here by a germline match of the DNA. V lost 3 bases, J lost 0 bases, and 16 bases stayed unmatched. Germline lookup yields CDR1 TSWWSYY and CDR2 QGS. The CDR3 contains 20 residues. CDR3 in amino acids: CALGDQFPAWGIHYTDKLIF. CDR3 nucleotide sequence: TGTGCTCTTGGGGACCAGTTTCCCGCGTGGGGGATACATTACACCGATAAACTCATCTTT.

A few counts support this clone. TCRdb assigns this DNA the protein of a much larger clone, which departs from its translation at residue 9; this likely reflects a read error, and the protein shown comes from translating the DNA. V gene TRDV2 combines with J gene TRDJ1; D is undetermined. The J gene was missing in TCRdb and was found by matching the end of the DNA to germline. CDR1 is GEAIGNYY and CDR2 is EKD in the germline V gene. The CDR3 runs 17 residues. V lost 0 bases to trimming and J lost 2 bases, with 18 bases between them. The CDR3 region has the DNA TGTGCCTGTGACACCGCCGGGGTCGCCTCGGGGACCGATAAACTCATCTTT. Its translation is CACDTAGVASGTDKLIF.

On this clone itself: This likely reflects a read error, since a far larger clone is one base away. Additional DNA sequences in this sample encode the identical CDR3. The chain uses TRDV3 and TRDJ1; D might be TRDD3 (6 bases). The CDR3 covers 22 residues. Per the germline V gene, CDR1 is TVYSNPD and CDR2 is GDNSRS (reference sequence). The DNA of the CDR3 is TGTGCCTTTCGTGAAGGGCGCTTCTCCCCTTTCTGGGGTCCAGGGAGAACCGACAAACTCATCTTT. Amino acid sequence: CAFREGRFSPFWGPGRTDKLIF.

This clone was seen more than once but under ten times. A far larger clone is just one base off, so this is likely a read error. The sample carries other DNA sequences with the same CDR3. The chain recombines TRDV1 with TRDJ1; 12 positions agree with TRDD3. Since TCRdb gives no J gene, matching the DNA to germline was used here to assign it. The CDR3 runs 26 residues. Germline lookup yields CDR1 TSWWSYY and CDR2 QGS. Trimming removed 3 bases from V and 0 bases from J; junction bases left unmatched: 32. The CDR3 DNA sequence: TGTGCTCTTGGGGAGCCCCCCCCTACGCCTAGCTACTGGGGGATACCAGGAGGATGGTACACCGATAAACTCATCTTT. Its translation: CALGEPPPTPSYWGIPGGWYTDKLIF.

Concerning this clone itself: This likely came from a read error, as a far larger clone is one base away. The same CDR3 arises from other DNA sequences in this sample as well. This chain joins TRDV1 and TRDJ1; 9 bases line up with TRDD3. CDR3 size: 20 residues. From germline, CDR1 is TSWWSYY and CDR2 QGS. CDR3 nucleotides: TGCGCTCTTGGGGAACGGAATCAGGGGGATACTCTCCTTGACACCGATAAACTCATCTTT. Amino acid sequence: CALGERNQGDTLLDTDKLIF.

This clone was picked up a small number of times. A far larger clone is off by one base, so a read error is likely. The V segment is TRDV1, and no J call was made; the D call of TRDD3 is as the table states it, not checked on the DNA. CDR1 TSWWSYY and CDR2 QGS come from the germline V gene. The CDR3 spans 24 residues. Here the CDR3 reads CALGGPGSVTTGALGESRFGKLIF. CDR3 DNA sequence: TGTGCTCTTGGGGGCCCTGGGAGTGTGACGACCGGGGCACTGGGGGAGAGTCGGTTCGGTAAGCTCATCTTT.

This clone appeared many times. The protein recorded in TCRdb does not match the translated DNA at residue 13; the protein presented here comes from translating the DNA. The J gene is TRDJ1, the V gene TRDV1; D is uncertain. Germline V CDR1 and CDR2: TSWWSYY, QGS. The V and J ends lost 2 bases and 0 bases respectively, with 25 bases between them. CDR3 length: 20 residues. Written as DNA, the CDR3 is TGTGCTCTTGGGGAAGTAATTTCCCACATGGCCCACACGGACACCGATAAACTCATCTTT. Its protein is CALGEVISHMAHTDTDKLIF.

This clone was counted at least ten times. The mismatch at residue 4 between this DNA's translation and the TCRdb protein of a much larger clone likely reflects a read error; the protein shown is translated from the DNA. The chain recombines TRDV2 with TRDJ2; D might be TRDD3 (6 bases). Germline V lookup: CDR1 GEAIGNYY, CDR2 EKD. This CDR3 spans 17 amino acids. CDR3 bases: TGTGCCTGTGGCACCGTACTGGGAACGAACCTGACAGCACAACTCTTCTTT. Protein sequence: CACGTVLGTNLTAQLFF.

This clone was seen ten or more times. The J gene is TRDJ1, the V gene TRDV1, with D perhaps matching TRDD3 (6 bases). This CDR3 contains 18 residues. V lost 6 bases to trimming and J lost 0 bases, with 23 bases between them. Germline assignment: CDR1 TSWWSYY and CDR2 QGS. Here the CDR3 DNA reads TGTGCTCTTGGTGTCTACGGCTGGGGCCAGAGGTACACCGATAAACTCATCTTT. Protein: CALGVYGWGQRYTDKLIF.

This clone was seen at least ten times. The TCRdb protein comes from a much larger clone and disagrees with this DNA's translation at residue 13, likely due to a read error; the protein given here is derived from the DNA. The chain combines TRDV2 with TRDJ1; TRDD3 might be the D (5 bases). TCRdb offers no J gene call, so here the DNA was matched to germline to obtain one. The CDR3 contains 18 residues. CDR1 and CDR2 (germline): GEAIGNYY, EKD. V shed 0 bases and J shed 3 bases, with 22 bases lying between them. The CDR3 protein is CACDTRVSWGHGADKLIF. CDR3 nucleotides: TGTGCCTGTGACACCCGAGTTTCATGGGGTCACGGCGCCGATAAACTCATCTTT.

This clone showed up many times. The mismatch at residue 8 between this DNA's translation and the TCRdb protein of a much larger clone likely reflects a read error; the protein shown is translated from the DNA. V is TRDV1 and J is TRDJ1, with TRDD3 matching over 11 bases. The J gene is absent in TCRdb and was assigned here via DNA matching to germline. The CDR3 has 16 residues. CDR1 and CDR2 (germline): TSWWSYY, QGS. The CDR3 sequence: CALGAYSYELGDRLIF. DNA for the CDR3: TGTGCTCTTGGGGCCTATTCCTACGAACTGGGGGATAGACTCATCTTT.

In this sample, this clone turned up a few times. The protein recorded in TCRdb matches a much larger clone and deviates from this DNA's translation at residue 8, suggesting a read error; the protein here is obtained by translating the DNA. The rearrangement links TRDV1 to TRDJ2; a possible D gene is TRDD3 (5 bases). No J segment appears in TCRdb, so it was assigned here by matching the sequence to germline. Germline loops: CDR1 TSWWSYY, CDR2 QGS. CDR3 length equals 20 residues. Trimming stripped 1 base from V and 4 bases from J, with 25 bases between. The CDR3 protein is CALGEPLPSGIYDETAQLFF. The CDR3 region has the DNA TGTGCTCTTGGGGAACCTCTCCCAAGTGGGATTTACGATGAGACAGCACAACTCTTCTTT.

A remark on this clone: This is likely an artifact of a read error, given a far larger clone one base away. Other nucleotide sequences from this sample produce the same CDR3. The chain joins TRDV1 to TRDJ1, with TRDD3 as a possible D gene (6 bases). TCRdb does not report a J gene; here it was assigned by matching the DNA to germline references. Germline loops: CDR1 TSWWSYY, CDR2 QGS. The CDR3 totals 19 residues. CDR3 coding DNA: TGTGCTCTCGGGGGACTAGACCCAGGCTGCTGGGGAGGGCCCGATAAACTCATCTTT. Translating it yields CALGGLDPGCWGGPDKLIF.

This clone has a handful of counts. TCRdb shows a much larger clone's protein in place of this DNA's translation, and the two differ at residue 10, likely through a read error; the protein shown is translated from the DNA. The chain uses TRDV1 and TRDJ1; 11 bases map to TRDD3. Assignment of the J gene here rests on matching the DNA to germline, because TCRdb gives none. Germline CDR1 reads TSWWSYY; CDR2 reads QGS. This CDR3 contains 19 residues. Trimming took 3 bases from V and 8 from J; bases not matched to a gene: 20. CDR3 coding DNA: TGTGCTCTTGGGGATCCGTGGTCGGGTATTGGGGGATACGGCGTAAAACTCATCTTT. Translating it yields CALGDPWSGIGGYGVKLIF.

By its share, this clone is medium-sized. This same CDR3 is encoded by further DNA sequences in the sample. The rearrangement uses TRDV1 and TRDJ1; 8 bases fit TRDD3. Germline CDR1 reads TSWWSYY; CDR2 reads QGS. The CDR3 is 22 residues long. The junction had 22 bases not matched to a gene; V was cut back by 1 base and J by 0 bases. CDR3 region: CALGERRETGGYQGSYTDKLIF. CDR3 nucleotide sequence: TGTGCTCTTGGGGAACGGAGGGAGACTGGGGGGTACCAAGGGTCGTACACCGATAAACTCATCTTT.

On this clone itself: A read error likely explains why the TCRdb protein, taken from a much larger clone, differs from this DNA's translation at residue 16; the protein shown is translated from the DNA. The chain combines TRDV1 with TRDJ1; 10 positions agree with TRDD3. J lost 1 base, V lost 0 bases, and 20 bases had no gene match. Looked up from germline, CDR1 is TSWWSYY and CDR2 is QGS. This CDR3 contains 22 residues. Here the CDR3 reads CALGELSYNVLLGDACTDKLIF. The CDR3, as DNA: TGTGCTCTTGGGGAACTAAGCTACAACGTCTTACTGGGGGATGCTTGCACCGATAAACTCATCTTT.

Turning to this clone: The protein held in TCRdb is that of a much larger clone and does not match this DNA's translation at residue 15, likely because of a read error; the protein shown is translated from the DNA. V gene TRDV1 combines with J gene TRDJ1; 12 bases line up with TRDD3. TCRdb supplies no J gene; here it was assigned by aligning the nucleotide sequence to germline. Germline-derived CDR1 and CDR2 are TSWWSYY and QGS. The CDR3 is made up of 22 amino acids. With 0 bases clipped from V and 0 bases from J, the junction kept 17 bases outside the gene matches. CDR3: CALGELSYNVLLGDTYTDKLIF. The CDR3 DNA follows: TGTGCTCTTGGGGAACTAAGCTACAACGTCTTACTGGGGGATACTTACACCGATAAACTCATCTTT.

Ten or more counts support this clone. It is likely a read error: a sequence one base away is far more abundant. Distinct nucleotide sequences in the sample also encode this CDR3. This chain connects TRDV1 to TRDJ1; D is perhaps TRDD3 (6 bases). The CDR3 runs 22 residues. Germline V gene data show CDR1 as TSWWSYY and CDR2 as QGS. The CDR3 here is CALGEPRRRDTRTPFHSDKVIF. The CDR3 DNA follows: TGTGCTCTTGGGGAACCTCGGAGAAGAGATACGCGGACGCCATTCCACAGCGATAAAGTCATCTTT.

This clone has ten or more counts. The mismatch at residue 13 between this DNA's translation and the TCRdb protein of a much larger clone likely reflects a read error; the protein shown is translated from the DNA. The V gene is TRDV1, the J gene TRDJ1, with a tentative D call TRDD3 (6 bases). Germline lookup yields CDR1 TSWWSYY and CDR2 QGS. The CDR3 is 15 amino acids. For the CDR3, the DNA is TGTGCTCTTGGGGAACGACCACTGGGCACCGATAAACCCATCTTT. Residues: CALGERPLGTDKPIF.

This clone has a count of ten or more. TCRdb records a much larger clone's protein for this DNA, with a difference at residue 8 that likely arises from a read error; the protein given is the translation of the DNA. V is TRDV1 and J is TRDJ1; 7 bases line up with TRDD3. The V gene end was trimmed by 3 bases and the J gene end by 0 bases; junction bases not matched to a gene: 16. In germline, CDR1 is TSWWSYY, CDR2 QGS. The CDR3 runs to 19 residues. The CDR3, as DNA: TGTGCTCTTGGGGAGCCTAGTGGTCTGGGGGTCCACCACACCGATAAACTCATCTTT. Residues: CALGEPSGLGVHHTDKLIF.